This T cell receptor beta chain comes out of a study of PD-L1 blockade in urothelial cancer. Looking at the study overall: Each blood sample yielded a median of about 130,000 T cells.

The CDR3 covers 16 residues. CDR1 is SGHDT, CDR2 YYEEEE, per germline. The V end lost 4 bases, the J end lost 0 bases, and 14 bases lay between the germline ends. Clones were read by immunoSEQ multiplex PCR, and TCRdb kept only the in-frame ones, dropping some. The sample yields 100,000 to 150,000 clones, 86% seen once. Documented time point: peripheral blood 6 weeks after treatment start. Enrolled patients showed locally advanced or metastatic urothelial carcinoma. There were between 1 and 8 samples from each patient, taken pretreatment and on-treatment. Sequencing was performed on PBMCs, taken around atezolizumab (anti-PD-L1) treatment. The sequence was obtained from a middle-aged man with urothelial cancer. The chain has TRBV5-6 and TRBJ2-4; D gene unclear. The CDR3: CASSSGERLAKNIQYF. CDR3 nucleotides: TGTGCCAGCAGCAGTGGAGAACGCCTAGCCAAAAACATTCAGTACTTC.